This entry lists 27 T cell receptor beta chains sequenced from one sample in a study of CD8 T cells in ankylosing spondylitis. TCRdb redid the calling of the 5' RACE reads with MiXCR, one entry per CDR3 protein. The repertoire holds around 250,000 distinct CDR3 sequences, roughly 10% seen once, with roughly 6.8% in the top ten. Material for sequencing was blood, either unsorted or a sorted T cell fraction (not recorded which). The source of these receptors is a male donor with ankylosing spondylitis or in good health (not recorded which).

This clonotype was seen repeatedly, ten times or more. The chain uses TRBV29-1 and TRBJ2-6, with D maybe TRBD1 (5 bases). This CDR3 has 13 amino acids. CDR1 is SQVTM, CDR2 ANQGSEA, per germline. V was pared by 4 bases and J by 2 bases, with 6 bases between. The CDR3: CSVAGTGANVLTF. In DNA form, the CDR3 reads TGCAGCGTTGCAGGGACTGGGGCCAACGTCCTGACTTTC.

This clonotype has at least ten counts. The chain is built from TRBV10-3 and TRBJ2-4; TRBD2 matches at 8 bases. The J segment lost 7 bases and the V segment lost 5 bases, leaving 10 bases of the junction unmatched. Germline-derived CDR1 and CDR2 are ENHRY and SYGVKD. There are 15 residues in the CDR3. The CDR3 DNA sequence: TGTGCCATCAGTCCCGGGACTAGGACGGTGAACATTCAGTACTTC. The encoded protein is CAISPGTRTVNIQYF.

There are many counts of this clonotype. This sequence joins TRBV11-2 and TRBJ2-6; 13 bases are shared with TRBD2. Per germline, CDR1 SGHAT and CDR2 FQNNGV. The CDR3 has 18 residues. V gave up 0 bases and J gave up 4 bases; unmatched junction bases: 3. DNA for the CDR3: TGTGCCAGCAGCTTAGAACTAGCGGGAGGGGCAGGGGCCAACGTCCTGACTTTC. Protein sequence: CASSLELAGGAGANVLTF.

J is TRBJ1-2 and V is TRBV27; D gene ambiguous. Looked up from germline, CDR1 is MNHEY and CDR2 is SMNVEV (reference sequence). The CDR3 loop spans 12 amino acids. V was cut by 6 bases and J by 5 bases, with 10 bases left in between. The CDR3 DNA follows: TGTGCCAGCAGCCCTCTAGGATATGGCTACACCTTC. Encoded protein: CASSPLGYGYTF.

The table lists this clonotype with many counts. The rearrangement links TRBV5-1 to TRBJ2-7; unclear D gene. The CDR3 runs to 14 residues. The V gene's germline CDR1 is SGHRS and CDR2 YFSETQ. The V gene lost 4 bases and the J gene lost 7 bases, with 18 bases spanning the gap. The CDR3 loop reads CASSTSGSKEEQYF. The CDR3 nucleotides are TGCGCCAGCAGCACCTCCGGGTCCAAGGAGGAGCAGTACTTC.

This clonotype has just a few counts. The chain carries TRBV20-1 and TRBJ1-1, with D possibly being TRBD1 (5 bases). The CDR3 spans 14 residues. Germline CDR1 DFQATT, CDR2 SNEGSKA (reference sequence). V gave up 1 base and J gave up 5 bases, with 14 bases separating them. The CDR3 spells CSARVIQGGTEAFF. The CDR3 region has the DNA TGCAGTGCTAGAGTTATTCAGGGAGGAACTGAAGCTTTCTTT.

With regard to this clonotype: One base away lies a much larger clone, so this may be a sequencing read error. The rearrangement joins TRBV5-6 to TRBJ2-3; maybe TRBD2 (5 bases). The CDR3 contains 14 residues. Germline lookup yields CDR1 SGHDT and CDR2 YYEEEE. The CDR3 sequence is CASSNAPSIDTQYF. The CDR3 DNA is TGTGCCAGCAGCAATGCCCCTAGCATAGATACGCAGTATTTT.

The chain carries TRBV3-1 and TRBJ2-5, with D possibly TRBD2 on 5 matching bases. This CDR3 has 11 amino acids. CDR1 and CDR2 from the germline V gene are LGHDT and YNNKEL (reference sequence). V was trimmed by 7 bases and J by 5 bases, leaving 8 bases between them. Here the CDR3 reads CASTSGETQYF. CDR3 sequence (DNA): TGTGCCAGCACCTCGGGGGAGACCCAGTACTTC.

This clonotype was seen ten or more times. The V and J genes are TRBV9 and TRBJ1-5; D unresolved. This CDR3 comprises 15 residues. V dropped 0 bases and J dropped 2 bases, with 9 bases sitting between them. CDR1 and CDR2 (germline): SGDLS, YYNGEE. The CDR3: CASSVDGERNQPQHF. Here the CDR3 DNA reads TGTGCCAGCAGCGTAGACGGGGAGCGCAATCAGCCCCAGCATTTT.

The sample holds many counts of this clonotype. The chain joins TRBV12-3 or TRBV12-4 to TRBJ2-3, with D perhaps TRBD1 or TRBD2 (5 bases each). This CDR3 contains 16 residues. V lost 2 bases and J 6 bases, leaving 18 bases between the germline ends. The CDR3 nucleotides are TGTGCCAGCAGTTTATCCGGGACCCCCAACGTGGATACGCAGTATTTT. Protein sequence: CASSLSGTPNVDTQYF.

The table lists this clonotype with many counts. The chain links TRBV10-2 to TRBJ1-2, with no clear D. Between the trimmed V and J ends, which lost 9 bases and 5 bases, there was a span of 13 bases. This CDR3 is built from 12 residues. Germline V gene sequence: CDR1 WSHSY, CDR2 SAAADI. The CDR3 sequence is CASAERGYGYTF. DNA of the CDR3: TGCGCCAGTGCCGAACGCGGTTATGGCTACACCTTC.

Regarding this clonotype: A much larger clone lies one base from this, so it may be a read error. The CDR3 DNA reads as TGTGCCAGCAGCATTTCGGACTTACGGAATGAAAAACTGTTTTTT. It encodes CASSISDLRNEKLFF. The rearrangement uses TRBV5-5 and TRBJ1-4, with D hard to call. Germline loops: CDR1 SGHKS, CDR2 YYEKEE (reference sequence). This CDR3 comprises 15 residues. V dropped 4 bases and J dropped 5 bases, with 15 bases sitting between them.

Notes on this clonotype: A much larger clonotype is one base distant, so this may be a read error. V gene TRBV28 combines with J gene TRBJ2-7; the D is unclear. The CDR3 covers 12 residues. Germline V CDR1 and CDR2: MDHEN, SYDVKM. Written as DNA, the CDR3 is TGTGCCAACAGTGGGCTAGTTTTCGAGCAGTACTTC. Protein product: CANSGLVFEQYF.

This clonotype occurred many times. The chain joins TRBV21-1 to TRBJ2-2. TRBV21-1 is described as a pseudogene. The CDR3 totals 13 residues. The CDR3 DNA reads TGTGCCAGCAGACCCCGTTTCACCGGGGAGCTGTTTTTT. Amino acids: CASRPRFTGELFF.

This clonotype occurred many times. The chain uses TRBV15 and TRBJ2-3; 11 nucleotides agree with TRBD1. V lost 5 bases, J lost 5 bases, and 6 bases stayed unmatched. This CDR3 region has 15 residues. Germline assignment: CDR1 LNHNV and CDR2 YYDKDF (reference sequence). The CDR3 region is CATSARTGGVDTQYF. The CDR3 DNA sequence: TGTGCCACCAGCGCCAGGACAGGGGGCGTAGATACGCAGTATTTT.

Many counts were recorded for this clonotype. The J gene is TRBJ2-7, the V gene TRBV5-6; no clear D. V dropped 2 bases and J dropped 0 bases, with 12 bases sitting between them. Germline V lookup: CDR1 SGHDT, CDR2 YYEEEE. The CDR3 has 15 residues. Written as DNA, the CDR3 is TGTGCCAGCAGCTTCCTCGCCAGAAGCTCCTACGAGCAGTACTTC. The encoded protein is CASSFLARSSYEQYF.

The gene calls are TRBV7-9 and TRBJ1-1, with 7 nucleotides matching TRBD1. CDR1 SEHNR and CDR2 FQNEAQ come from the germline V gene (reference sequence). This CDR3 contains 15 residues. V shed 4 bases, J shed 2 bases, and the junction held 7 bases outside the gene matches. CDR3 region: CASSSRDRDNTEAFF. The CDR3 DNA reads TGTGCCAGCAGCTCCCGGGACAGAGACAACACTGAAGCTTTCTTT.

This clonotype appeared many times. V and J are TRBV12-3 or TRBV12-4 and TRBJ2-3, with 8 bases lining up with TRBD2. The CDR3 contains 16 residues. After removal of 1 base from V and 1 base from J, the junction contained 4 bases not matched to a gene. CDR3: CASSLVAGGGTDTQYF. The CDR3 nucleotides are TGTGCCAGCAGTTTAGTGGCGGGAGGAGGCACAGATACGCAGTATTTT.

This clonotype has ten or more counts. The chain employs TRBV5-1 and TRBJ2-3; TRBD2 might be the D (5 bases). Trimming left V 0 bases short and J 4 bases short, with 9 bases between. Germline CDR1 SGHRS, CDR2 YFSETQ. This CDR3 is 14 amino acids long. In nucleotides, the CDR3 is TGCGCCAGCAGCTTGGCCGGGGAACCAGATACGCAGTATTTT. Translation: CASSLAGEPDTQYF.

This clonotype showed up just a few times. This sequence joins TRBV12-3 or TRBV12-4 and TRBJ2-5; D gene uncertain. The ends were cut back, 6 bases at V and 5 bases at J, with 10 bases in the middle. This CDR3 comprises 12 residues. This chain's CDR3 is CASSFGLETQYF. The CDR3 DNA reads TGTGCCAGCAGCTTCGGCCTGGAGACCCAGTACTTC.

This clonotype showed up many times. The chain is built from TRBV5-1 and TRBJ2-3, with 7 bases fitting TRBD2. The J segment lost 2 bases and the V segment lost 1 base, leaving 7 bases of the junction unmatched. Germline lookup yields CDR1 SGHRS and CDR2 YFSETQ. The CDR3 loop spans 16 amino acids. The chain's CDR3 is CASSLRASGYTDTQYF. CDR3 nucleotide sequence: TGCGCCAGCAGCTTGAGGGCTAGCGGTTACACAGATACGCAGTATTTT.

This clonotype appeared many times. The gene calls are TRBV5-1 and TRBJ2-1; D ambiguous. From germline, CDR1 is SGHRS and CDR2 YFSETQ. The ends were cut back, 0 bases at V and 6 bases at J, with 10 bases in the middle. The CDR3 is 14 residues long. This chain's CDR3 is CASSLVWTPNEQFF. As DNA, the CDR3 is TGCGCCAGCAGCTTGGTGTGGACCCCCAATGAGCAGTTCTTC.

This clonotype occurred a few times. This chain connects TRBV11-2 to TRBJ2-1; TRBD2 agrees at 9 bases. The CDR3 consists of 16 residues. From germline, CDR1 is SGHAT and CDR2 FQNNGV. Germline trimming cut 1 base from V and 4 bases from J; bases unmatched to any gene: 5. CDR3 in DNA: TGTGCCAGCAGCTTAGGGGCGGGGGGGGAATACAATGAGCAGTTCTTC. Translated, it gives CASSLGAGGEYNEQFF.

The chain has TRBV6-5 and TRBJ1-4; no reliable D call. The CDR3 totals 11 residues. Trimming left V 3 bases short and J 10 bases short, with 6 bases between. Germline V lookup: CDR1 MNHEY, CDR2 SVGAGI. CDR3 residues: CASSYKGKLFF. In DNA, the CDR3 is TGTGCCAGCAGTTATAAGGGAAAACTGTTTTTT.

This clonotype was found a few times. The genes are TRBV5-5 and TRBJ2-1; 9 nucleotides align to TRBD2. J lost 1 base, V lost 0 bases, and 8 bases had no gene match. The CDR3 sequence is 18 residues long. Germline CDR1 and CDR2: SGHKS and YYEKEE (reference sequence). The CDR3 protein is CASSLAPSSGSSYNEQFF. The CDR3 DNA sequence: TGTGCCAGCAGCTTGGCTCCTAGTAGCGGGAGTTCCTACAATGAGCAGTTCTTC. Full variable domain (remainder filled in from reference TRBV5-5 and TRBJ2-1): DAGVTQSPTHLIKTRGQQVTLRCSPISGHKSVSWYQQVLGQGPQFIFQYYEKEERGRGNFPDRFSARQFPNYSSELNVNALLLGDSALYLCASSLAPSSGSSYNEQFFGPGTRLTVL.

This chain uses TRBV20-1 with TRBJ2-5, with D possibly matching TRBD1 (6 bases). V was cut by 4 bases and J by 2 bases, with 8 bases left in between. The germline CDR1 and CDR2 sequences are DFQATT and SNEGSKA (reference sequence). The CDR3 is 12 amino acids. The chain's CDR3 is CSATGEQETQYF. The CDR3 bases are TGCAGTGCTACAGGGGAACAAGAGACCCAGTACTTC.

This clonotype appeared a few times. The chain combines TRBV29-1 with TRBJ2-1; 10 nucleotides align to TRBD1. CDR1 SQVTM and CDR2 ANQGSEA come from the germline V gene. The trim removed 7 bases at V and 7 bases at J, leaving 10 bases unmatched. The CDR3 has 14 residues. CDR3 in DNA: TGCAGCGCTCTTCCCGGGACAGGGGTGAATGAGCAGTTCTTC. This codes for CSALPGTGVNEQFF.